These 9 T cell receptor beta chains were sequenced from one sample in a study of blood T cell repertoires in COVID-19. The assay was immunoSEQ multiplex PCR, and TCRdb's table has in-frame clones only and misses some. Altogether 95,000 to 150,000 clones are present, about four fifths being singletons, with the ten largest covering 3.5% to 4%. Sequencing was done on a sample of PBMCs or T cells enriched from blood (not recorded which). The receptors were sampled from a woman in her twenties or thirties who had recovered from COVID-19.

This chain links TRBV9 with TRBJ2-3, with 10 positions matching TRBD2. The junction had 11 bases not matched to a gene; V was cut back by 4 bases and J by 0 bases. Germline V gene sequence: CDR1 SGDLS, CDR2 YYNGEE. The CDR3 is 18 amino acids. The CDR3 protein is CASSPSGGLASSTDTQYF. The CDR3 DNA reads TGTGCCAGCAGCCCCTCGGGGGGACTAGCGTCTAGCACAGATACGCAGTATTTT.

The rearrangement joins TRBV19 to TRBJ1-3, with D tentatively TRBD1 (5 bases). The germline gives CDR1 LNHDA, CDR2 SQIVND (reference sequence). V lost 9 bases, J lost 2 bases, and 17 bases lay in between. CDR3 length equals 15 residues. Here the CDR3 reads CASAARESPGNTIYF. In DNA form, the CDR3 reads TGTGCCAGCGCCGCCAGGGAATCACCTGGAAACACCATATATTTT.

V is TRBV5-8 and J is TRBJ2-5, with 7 bases aligning to TRBD2. Germline CDR1 reads SGHTS; CDR2 reads YDEGEE. The CDR3 loop spans 15 amino acids. Trimming at V came to 0 bases and at J to 4 bases, leaving 6 bases not matched to a gene. CDR3 sequence reads: CASSLGAGVIETQYF. The CDR3 DNA reads as TGTGCCAGCAGCTTGGGTGCGGGAGTGATAGAGACCCAGTACTTC.

This chain uses TRBV27 with TRBJ2-4, with 14 bases that match TRBD2. The CDR3 runs 18 residues. Germline V CDR1 and CDR2: MNHEY, SMNVEV (reference sequence). The J segment lost 3 bases and the V segment lost 9 bases, leaving 13 bases of the junction unmatched. The CDR3 is CASGRAGTSGRVKNIQYF. The DNA of the CDR3 is TGTGCCAGTGGCCGTGCCGGGACTAGCGGGAGAGTCAAAAACATTCAGTACTTC.

The chain is built from TRBV7-6 and TRBJ2-1, with TRBD2 identical over 10 bases. The length of the CDR3 is 16 residues. J lost 4 bases, V lost 5 bases, and 8 bases had no gene match. Per the germline V gene, CDR1 is SGHVS and CDR2 is FNYEAQ. The CDR3 here is CASSPSGTSEYNEQFF. CDR3 bases: TGTGCCAGCAGCCCATCCGGGACTAGCGAGTACAATGAGCAGTTCTTC.

CDR3 protein: CASSKGARGYEQYF. As DNA, the CDR3 is TGTGCCAGCAGCAAAGGGGCCCGAGGGTACGAGCAGTACTTC. The chain couples TRBV21-1 to TRBJ2-7; TRBD2 reflects the table's D call only, with no check against the DNA. TRBV21-1 is a listed pseudogene. The CDR3 length is 14 residues.

This clone was found a few times. V is TRBV5-5 and J is TRBJ2-1; TRBD1 matches 9 bases. V lost 3 bases and J lost 5; bases outside the gene matches: 0. The CDR3 contains 13 residues. Germline-derived CDR1 and CDR2 are SGHKS and YYEKEE (reference sequence). The CDR3 region is CASSWTGDNEQFF. CDR3 sequence (DNA): TGTGCCAGCAGCTGGACAGGGGACAATGAGCAGTTCTTC.

V is TRBV11-3 and J is TRBJ2-1; D may be TRBD2 (6 bases). The CDR3 loop spans 15 amino acids. The V gene's germline CDR1 is SGHNT and CDR2 YENEEA. Between the trimmed V and J ends, which lost 5 bases and 2 bases, there was a span of 13 bases. CDR3 amino acids: CASSPGGSTYNEQFF. CDR3 sequence (DNA): TGTGCCAGCAGCCCCGGAGGGTCCACCTACAATGAGCAGTTCTTC.

As for this clone: Sequence at one end of the junction differs from germline and may be a read error. This chain joins TRBV9 and TRBJ1-6; D gene unclear. This CDR3 has 14 residues. Germline lookup yields CDR1 SGDLS and CDR2 YYNGEE. The CDR3 DNA sequence: TGTGCCAGCAGCCCCCGGTCCTTTAATTCACCCCTCCACTTT. As protein: CASSPRSFNSPLHF.